This TCR beta chain was observed in a study of T cell responses to AZD1222 COVID-19 vaccine. The CDR3 runs 13 residues. Germline values: CDR1 SGHNT, CDR2 YENEEA. With 7 bases removed from V and 7 bases from J, the gap between germline ends came to 11 bases. The data were produced by immunoSEQ multiplex PCR, yet TCRdb's version contains in-frame clones alone and is incomplete. The sample has under 85,000 clones, 75% to 95% seen once. The sample consisted of peripheral blood, taken 28 days after the second AZD1222 dose. The TCR comes from an adult who received the AZD1222 COVID-19 vaccine. This chain uses TRBV11-3 with TRBJ1-6; D is unclear. Written as DNA, the CDR3 is TGTGCCAGCACCTGGGAGTCCAATTCACCCCTCCACTTT. This encodes CASTWESNSPLHF.